These T cell receptor beta chains were read from a single sample in a study of cytomegalovirus exposure and HLA in healthy donors. Sequencing was performed with immunoSEQ multiplex PCR; in TCRdb, only in-frame clones are kept and a portion is missing. The profile shows about 220,000 clones, about 77% of them singletons. Specimen: PBMCs. Receptors were obtained from a woman in her twenties or thirties in good health and CMV-seronegative. CDR3s include the opening cysteine and the closing phenylalanine or tryptophan. A D gene is named only where the DNA matches it firmly. The listing skips clone size in some rows; elsewhere it reads once, few, many or a size class.

V,J,D,size,CDR3,DNA
TRBV30,TRBJ1-2,.,.,CAWSVRRLGNFGYTF,TGTGCCTGGAGTGTACGGAGGTTGGGAAATTTTGGCTACACCTTC
TRBV7-2,TRBJ2-1,TRBD2,.,CASSSGGLAGVNEQFF,TGTGCCAGCAGCTCTGGGGGACTAGCGGGGGTCAATGAGCAGTTCTTC
TRBV10-3,TRBJ2-5,TRBD2,.,CAIRGASGARKETQYF,TGTGCCATCAGGGGGGCTAGCGGGGCACGAAAGGAGACCCAGTACTTC
TRBV6-4,TRBJ1-3,TRBD1,.,CAGLRRDSPCSGNTIYF,TGTGCCGGTCTTAGAAGGGACAGCCCATGCTCTGGAAACACCATATATTTT
TRBV29-1,TRBJ1-2,TRBD1,.,CSVEVMEGQGGWGGYTF,TGCAGCGTTGAAGTGATGGAGGGACAGGGGGGTTGGGGCGGCTACACCTTC
TRBV29-1,TRBJ2-2,TRBD2,.,CSVGGMGGRGVTGELFF,TGCAGCGTTGGAGGGATGGGCGGGAGGGGCGTGACCGGGGAGCTGTTTTTT
TRBV19,TRBJ1-1,TRBD1,.,CASSDGTGVAAFF,TGTGCCAGTAGCGACGGGACAGGGGTTGCAGCTTTCTTT
TRBV25-1,TRBJ1-1,.,.,CASTQTGRNTEAFF,TGTGCCAGCACCCAAACGGGGAGGAACACTGAAGCTTTCTTT
TRBV2,TRBJ1-5,TRBD1,.,CASSLSWDRASNQPQHF,TGTGCCAGCAGTTTATCCTGGGACAGGGCAAGCAATCAGCCCCAGCATTTT
TRBV9,TRBJ1-2,.,few,CASSPWAGYGYTF,TGTGCCAGCAGCCCCTGGGCTGGCTATGGCTACACCTTC
TRBV27,TRBJ2-1,TRBD1,.,CASSEGASSYNEQFF,TGTGCCAGCAGTGAGGGGGCCAGCTCCTACAATGAGCAGTTCTTC
TRBV5-6,TRBJ1-5,TRBD1,.,CASSLGGTENQPQHF,TGTGCCAGCAGCTTGGGGGGGACAGAAAATCAGCCCCAGCATTTT
TRBV6-1,TRBJ2-1,TRBD2,few,CASSGSSGGYNEQFF,TGTGCCAGCAGTGGTTCGAGCGGGGGGTACAATGAGCAGTTCTTC
TRBV6-1,TRBJ1-2,.,.,CASSEPGYGYTF,TGTGCCAGCAGTGAACCGGGCTATGGCTACACCTTC
TRBV5-4,TRBJ1-2,.,few,CASSSTPVTGGYTF,TGTGCCAGCAGCTCTACACCGGTTACGGGAGGCTACACCTTC
TRBV6-5,TRBJ2-7,TRBD1,few,CASSFMTGGSWYEQYF,TGTGCCAGCAGTTTCATGACAGGGGGCTCCTGGTACGAGCAGTACTTC
TRBV25-1,TRBJ2-7,TRBD2,.,CASSDGGRIYEQYF,TGTGCCAGCAGTGATGGCGGGAGAATCTACGAGCAGTACTTC
TRBV27,TRBJ2-7,.,.,CASSLSGVGAYEQYF,TGTGCCAGCAGTTTATCCGGGGTCGGAGCCTACGAGCAGTACTTC
TRBV19,TRBJ2-1,TRBD2,.,CASSIEASGTSSQFF,TGTGCCAGTAGTATAGAGGCTTCCGGGACTAGCTCTCAGTTCTTC
TRBV7-8,TRBJ2-1,TRBD2,.,CASSLGSGNAHEQFF,TGTGCCAGCAGCTTAGGTAGCGGGAACGCCCATGAGCAGTTCTTC
TRBV5-1,TRBJ2-7,.,.,CASSLAGSGYEQYF,TGCGCCAGCAGCTTGGCGGGTAGCGGCTACGAGCAGTACTTC
TRBV27,TRBJ2-6,.,.,CASSRTGANVLTF,TGTGCCAGCTCCCGTACTGGGGCCAACGTCCTGACTTTC
TRBV15,TRBJ1-2,TRBD1,.,CATSMDRNAGYTF,TGTGCCACCAGCATGGACAGGAACGCGGGCTACACCTTC
TRBV11-3,TRBJ2-3,TRBD2,.,CASSLQGSGAAPTDTQYF,TGTGCCAGCAGCTTACAGGGTAGCGGGGCGGCCCCCACAGATACGCAGTATTTT
TRBV6-1,TRBJ2-7,TRBD1,.,CASRRGQDEQYF,TGTGCCAGCCGCAGGGGGCAGGACGAGCAGTACTTC
TRBV19,TRBJ1-1,.,few,CASTKSPYMNTEAFF,TGTGCCAGTACGAAGTCTCCATACATGAACACTGAAGCTTTCTTT